The 9 T cell receptor beta chains below were found in one sample sequenced in a study of cytomegalovirus exposure and HLA in healthy donors. Vbeta (60) and Jbeta (13) primers were used in the PCR. Generated by immunoSEQ multiplex PCR, the TCRdb table keeps only in-frame clones and is missing some. Of fewer than 200,000 clones listed, more than 80% are singletons. The sample consisted of PBMCs. The origin of the receptors is a woman under 30 in good health and CMV-seropositive.

This clone came up once. V gene TRBV11-1 combines with J gene TRBJ2-1, with D tentatively TRBD1 (6 bases). Trimming stripped 8 bases from V and 0 bases from J, with 14 bases between. Germline CDR1 and CDR2: SGHAT and FQDESV (reference sequence). This CDR3 has 15 residues. CDR3 in DNA: TGTGCCAGCGTACAGGGCCTAGCCTCCTACAATGAGCAGTTCTTC. Its translation is CASVQGLASYNEQFF. The full variable domain, its missing parts supplied by reference TRBV11-1 and TRBJ2-1, is EAEVAQSPRYKITEKSQAVAFWCDPISGHATLYWYRQILGQGPELLVQFQDESVVDDSQLPKDRFSAERLKGVDSTLKIQPAELGDSAMYLCASVQGLASYNEQFFGPGTRLTVL.

For the CDR3, the DNA is TGTGCCAGCAGCTCAAGGGACATCTCCTACGAGCAGTACTTC. Protein sequence: CASSSRDISYEQYF. This chain joins TRBV7-8 and TRBJ2-7; D might be TRBD1 (6 bases). Trimming pared 4 bases from V and 0 bases from J, leaving 10 bases between. CDR1 is SGHVS, CDR2 FQNEAQ, per germline. The CDR3 has 14 residues.

The chain couples TRBV6-4 to TRBJ1-2; 7 positions match TRBD1. Germline CDR1 and CDR2: MRHNA and SNTAGT. The CDR3 loop spans 14 amino acids. J gave up 8 bases and V 10 bases, and 16 bases lay outside the gene matches. CDR3 in DNA: TGTGCCACCGCAGGGACAGCGCCCGGAATCGGCTACACCTTC. Protein product: CATAGTAPGIGYTF.

The CDR3 nucleotides read TGTGCCAGCAGCCTAAGCGGGGGCAGAACCGGGGATACGCAGTATTTT. Encoded protein: CASSLSGGRTGDTQYF. The genes are TRBV7-9 and TRBJ2-3, with TRBD2 matching 8 bases. CDR3 length equals 16 residues. Germline assignment: CDR1 SEHNR and CDR2 FQNEAQ (reference sequence). Trimming removed 5 bases from V and 6 bases from J; junction bases left unmatched: 13. Together with reference TRBV7-9 and TRBJ2-3, the CDR3 gives the full variable domain: DTGVSQNPRHKITKRGQNVTFRCDPISEHNRLYWYRQTLGQGPEFLTYFQNEAQLEKSRLLSDRFSAERPKGSFSTLEIQRTEQGDSAMYLCASSLSGGRTGDTQYFGPGTRLTVL.

This clone has more than one count but fewer than ten. The chain recombines TRBV13 with TRBJ1-4, with a weak D call TRBD1 (5 bases). The CDR3 extends over 15 amino acids. Between the trimmed V and J ends, which lost 0 bases and 3 bases, there was a span of 8 bases. In germline, CDR1 is PRHDT, CDR2 FYEKMQ (reference sequence). The CDR3 DNA follows: TGTGCCAGCAGCTTAGGAGCCAGGGCTAATGAAAAACTGTTTTTT. Residues: CASSLGARANEKLFF. Full variable domain (outside the CDR3, taken from reference TRBV13 and TRBJ1-4): AAGVIQSPRHLIKEKRETATLKCYPIPRHDTVYWYQQGPGQDPQFLISFYEKMQSDKGSIPDRFSAQQFSDYHSELNMSSLELGDSALYFCASSLGARANEKLFFGSGTQLSVL.

The chain couples TRBV7-2 to TRBJ2-5, with D possibly being TRBD1 (6 bases). Germline assignment: CDR1 SGHTA and CDR2 FQGNSA. This CDR3 is built from 14 residues. Trimming stripped 5 bases from V and 2 bases from J, with 12 bases between. This CDR3 is CASSPDRRQETQYF. CDR3 coding DNA: TGTGCCAGCAGCCCCGACAGGCGACAAGAGACCCAGTACTTC.

This clone was detected only a few times. The J gene is TRBJ2-7, the V gene TRBV7-8, with D perhaps TRBD2 (6 bases). The CDR3 totals 15 residues. The V and J ends lost 0 bases and 3 bases respectively, with 12 bases between them. Germline V lookup: CDR1 SGHVS, CDR2 FQNEAQ. The CDR3, as DNA: TGTGCCAGCAGCTTAGCAGGGACTGAGTTCTACGAGCAGTACTTC. Translating it yields CASSLAGTEFYEQYF.

A note on this clone: This sample includes further DNA sequences coding for the same CDR3. As DNA, the CDR3 is TGTGCCAGTAGTACAACCGGGAACACTGAAGCTTTCTTT. Translating it yields CASSTTGNTEAFF. The chain is built from TRBV19 and TRBJ1-1; D is unresolved. The CDR3 totals 13 residues. Germline-derived CDR1 and CDR2 are LNHDA and SQIVND (reference sequence). The ends were cut back, 4 bases at V and 1 base at J, with 7 bases in the middle.

This rearrangement joins TRBV11-2 to TRBJ2-5; 10 bases are a match to TRBD2. The CDR3 is 16 residues long. V lost 1 base and J lost 6; bases outside the gene matches: 8. CDR1 and CDR2 (germline): SGHAT, FQNNGV. The CDR3, as DNA: TGTGCCAGCAGCTTAGTTCTAGCGGGGGAGGTTCAGACCCAGTACTTC. Translated, it gives CASSLVLAGEVQTQYF.